This entry lists 5 T cell receptor beta chains sequenced from one sample in a study of monozygotic twins with cystic fibrosis. Here immunoSEQ multiplex PCR was the method, and the copy in TCRdb shows in-frame clones only, minus some. This table has about 14,000 clones, approximately 92% appearing once. The sample taken for sequencing was blood. Every receptor here comes from a girl under 10 years old with cystic fibrosis.

The rearrangement joins TRBV5-4 to TRBJ2-5; D is ambiguous. The CDR3 is made up of 13 amino acids. V was shortened by 0 bases and J by 2 bases, with 5 bases between the two germline ends. CDR1 and CDR2 from the germline V gene are SGHNT and YYREEE (reference sequence). The DNA of the CDR3 is TGTGCCAGCAGCTTGGTGGATCAAGAGACCCAGTACTTC. Protein: CASSLVDQETQYF.

The rearrangement joins TRBV30 to TRBJ1-3; TRBD1 matches 7 bases. The length of the CDR3 is 13 residues. V lost 2 bases, J lost 9 bases, and 7 bases stayed unmatched. Germline V gene lookup returns CDR1 GTSNPN and CDR2 SVGIG (reference sequence). The CDR3 DNA sequence: TGTGCCTGGAGTCGGGACAGCGGACCCACCATATATTTT. Amino acid sequence: CAWSRDSGPTIYF.

The chain is built from TRBV27 and TRBJ2-5, with TRBD2 as a possible D gene (7 bases). The CDR3 has 16 residues. Germline CDR1 is MNHEY and CDR2 is SMNVEV (reference sequence). The ends were cut back, 1 base at V and 2 bases at J, with 14 bases in the middle. CDR3 sequence reads: CASSLFGGAPQETQYF. The CDR3 DNA is TGTGCCAGCAGTTTATTTGGGGGGGCACCACAAGAGACCCAGTACTTC.

This chain connects TRBV7-2 to TRBJ2-5; D is tentatively TRBD1 or TRBD2 (5 bases each). The germline CDR1 and CDR2 sequences are SGHTA and FQGNSA. V was pared by 5 bases and J by 4 bases, with 20 bases between. CDR3 size: 16 residues. The CDR3 spells CASSPRPGRGAETQYF. For the CDR3, the DNA is TGTGCCAGCAGCCCCAGACCGGGACGAGGGGCAGAGACCCAGTACTTC.

The DNA for the CDR3 is TGTGCCAGCACCGAGGGGCGGCCGAACACTGAAGCTTTCTTT. Encoded protein: CASTEGRPNTEAFF. This chain uses TRBV6-1 with TRBJ1-1; possibly TRBD1 for D (5 bases). There are 14 residues in the CDR3. CDR1 is MNHNS and CDR2 is SASEGT in the germline V gene. V lost 7 bases and J 1 base, leaving 13 bases between the germline ends.